These T cell receptor beta chains were read from a single sample in a study of T cell repertoires in cytomegalovirus infection. No antigens are known for them. One entry per CDR3 protein, called by TCRdb with MiXCR from the reads. The table includes over 100,000 distinct CDR3 sequences, about 30% detected once. This specimen consisted of CD8+ T cells from cultured PBMCs, obtained from culture after CMV antigen stimulation. These receptors came from a human donor in good health (CMV status not recorded). Some clones in this sample may be carry-over from other donors' samples. Both conserved end residues are part of each CDR3. The order of the fields is clone size, V gene, J gene, D gene, CDR3 DNA, CDR3 protein. The D gene is left open where the match is weak. Size tells how often a clone was seen (once, few, many) or the class of an expanded clone, and some rows leave it out.

clone_size: many; v_call: TRBV7-2; j_call: TRBJ1-1; d_call: .; cdr3_nt: TGTGCCAGCAGCTCAACAAGGAACACTGAAGCTTTCTTT; cdr3_aa: CASSSTRNTEAFF
clone_size: few; v_call: TRBV20-1; j_call: TRBJ2-1; d_call: .; cdr3_nt: TGCAGTGCTAGAGCAGACCAACGCCCCTACAATGAGCAGTTCTTC; cdr3_aa: CSARADQRPYNEQFF
clone_size: many; v_call: TRBV27; j_call: TRBJ1-6; d_call: TRBD1; cdr3_nt: TGTGCCAGCAGCCGGGGTACAGGGGATTCACCCCTCCACTTT; cdr3_aa: CASSRGTGDSPLHF
clone_size: .; v_call: TRBV28; j_call: TRBJ1-6; d_call: .; cdr3_nt: TGTGCCAGCACCGACACTGGTAATTCACCCCTCCACTTT; cdr3_aa: CASTDTGNSPLHF
clone_size: .; v_call: TRBV4-1; j_call: TRBJ1-2; d_call: .; cdr3_nt: TGCGCCAGCAGCCAAGCGGTAAACTATGGCTACACCTTC; cdr3_aa: CASSQAVNYGYTF
clone_size: few; v_call: TRBV6-5; j_call: TRBJ2-1; d_call: TRBD2; cdr3_nt: TGTGCCAGCAGTCCTGGACTAGCGTCAAATGAGCAGTTCTTC; cdr3_aa: CASSPGLASNEQFF
clone_size: few; v_call: TRBV6-2/TRBV6-3; j_call: TRBJ1-1; d_call: .; cdr3_nt: TGTGCCAGCAGTTACCTCGGGTCAGCGGAACCCATGAACACTGAAGCTTTCTTT; cdr3_aa: CASSYLGSAEPMNTEAFF
clone_size: .; v_call: TRBV27; j_call: TRBJ2-1; d_call: TRBD2; cdr3_nt: TGTGCCAGCAGTTTAGGACTAGCGGGCTTTACAATGAGGCAGTTCTTC; cdr3_aa: CASSLGLAGFTMRQFF
clone_size: .; v_call: TRBV12-3/TRBV12-4; j_call: TRBJ2-1; d_call: TRBD2; cdr3_nt: TGTGCCAGCGGGGGGGAAGATGAGCAGTTCTTC; cdr3_aa: CASGGEDEQFF
clone_size: many; v_call: TRBV4-1; j_call: TRBJ1-2; d_call: .; cdr3_nt: TGCGCCAGCAGCCAAGTATGGGCGCCCTATGGCTACACCTTC; cdr3_aa: CASSQVWAPYGYTF
clone_size: .; v_call: TRBV7-6; j_call: TRBJ1-2; d_call: .; cdr3_nt: TGTGCCAGCAGCTTAGACGTAGGACTGAGAGGCTACACCTTC; cdr3_aa: CASSLDVGLRGYTF
clone_size: few; v_call: TRBV29-1; j_call: TRBJ1-1; d_call: .; cdr3_nt: TGCAGCGTTTCAGAAAACACTGAAGCTTTCTTT; cdr3_aa: CSVSENTEAFF
clone_size: many; v_call: TRBV7-9; j_call: TRBJ2-3; d_call: TRBD2; cdr3_nt: TGTGCCAGCAGCGTAGGACTAGCGGGGGAAGTGGATACGCAGTATTTT; cdr3_aa: CASSVGLAGEVDTQYF
clone_size: few; v_call: TRBV27; j_call: TRBJ2-1; d_call: TRBD1; cdr3_nt: TGTGCCAGCAGTTTTCAGGGGGCAGGTGAGCAGTTCTTC; cdr3_aa: CASSFQGAGEQFF
clone_size: many; v_call: TRBV7-6; j_call: TRBJ2-1; d_call: .; cdr3_nt: TGTGCCAGCAGCGCCCTCCCGGGACGTCCGGGGGATGAGCAGTTCTTC; cdr3_aa: CASSALPGRPGDEQFF
clone_size: .; v_call: TRBV7-9; j_call: TRBJ1-2; d_call: .; cdr3_nt: TGTGCTGCTGGCGGTTCTGGCTATGGCTACACCTTC; cdr3_aa: CAAGGSGYGYTF
clone_size: .; v_call: TRBV6-8; j_call: TRBJ2-1; d_call: TRBD2; cdr3_nt: TGTGCCAGCAGTTTAGCGGGCCCCTCCTACAATGAGCAGTTCTTC; cdr3_aa: CASSLAGPSYNEQFF
clone_size: .; v_call: TRBV7-2; j_call: TRBJ1-1; d_call: .; cdr3_nt: TGTGCCTCCTGGGGGGGGCAGGGGAGCTCCCTGGCTTTCTTT; cdr3_aa: CASWGGQGSSLAFF
clone_size: many; v_call: TRBV7-8; j_call: TRBJ2-3; d_call: .; cdr3_nt: TGTGCCAGCACCAGGTTTGGACTCTACACAGATACGCAGTATTTT; cdr3_aa: CASTRFGLYTDTQYF
clone_size: .; v_call: TRBV7-2; j_call: TRBJ1-5; d_call: TRBD1; cdr3_nt: TGTGCCAGCAGCTTAGAACAGGGGGGCCAGCCCCAGCATTTT; cdr3_aa: CASSLEQGGQPQHF
clone_size: .; v_call: TRBV2; j_call: TRBJ2-7; d_call: .; cdr3_nt: TGTGCCAGCAGTGACAGCACAGTTTCCTACGAGCAGTACTTC; cdr3_aa: CASSDSTVSYEQYF
clone_size: few; v_call: TRBV7-9; j_call: TRBJ2-7; d_call: .; cdr3_nt: TGTGCCAGCAGCTTAGCGCGGGCAGGGATAGAGCAGTACTTC; cdr3_aa: CASSLARAGIEQYF
clone_size: few; v_call: TRBV6-6; j_call: TRBJ1-2; d_call: TRBD1; cdr3_nt: TGTGCCAGCAGTTACATTGCCACAGGGGAGAACGGCTACACCTTC; cdr3_aa: CASSYIATGENGYTF
clone_size: .; v_call: TRBV5-6; j_call: TRBJ1-2; d_call: .; cdr3_nt: TGTGCCAGCATCTTGAGCCAATTGGGTGGCTACACCTTC; cdr3_aa: CASILSQLGGYTF
clone_size: few; v_call: TRBV27; j_call: TRBJ2-2; d_call: .; cdr3_nt: TGTGCCAGCAGTTATGCAGGGTACACCGGGGAGCTGTTTTTT; cdr3_aa: CASSYAGYTGELFF
clone_size: .; v_call: TRBV7-2; j_call: TRBJ1-1; d_call: .; cdr3_nt: TGTGCCAGCGGACCCCCGCCCCGCAGCATGAACACTGAAGCTTTCTTT; cdr3_aa: CASGPPPRSMNTEAFF
clone_size: .; v_call: TRBV10-3; j_call: TRBJ2-7; d_call: TRBD1; cdr3_nt: TGTGCCATCAGTGAGCCGCGTCTGGGACAGGGTGGCTACTACGAGCAGTACTTC; cdr3_aa: CAISEPRLGQGGYYEQYF
clone_size: many; v_call: TRBV11-2; j_call: TRBJ1-6; d_call: .; cdr3_nt: TGTGCCAGCAGCTCGGACATAAGCTCCTATAATTCACCCCTCCACTTT; cdr3_aa: CASSSDISSYNSPLHF
clone_size: few; v_call: TRBV7-9; j_call: TRBJ2-7; d_call: .; cdr3_nt: TGTGCCAGCAGCTTAGAAGGATGGGGCAACTCCTACGAGCAGTACTTC; cdr3_aa: CASSLEGWGNSYEQYF
clone_size: .; v_call: TRBV6-5; j_call: TRBJ1-2; d_call: .; cdr3_nt: TGTGCCAGCACCGCGGGCTATGGCTACACCTTC; cdr3_aa: CASTAGYGYTF
clone_size: .; v_call: TRBV20-1; j_call: TRBJ1-2; d_call: TRBD1; cdr3_nt: TGCAGTGCGAAAAAGACAGGGGAAGGTTTAGGTGGCTACACCTTC; cdr3_aa: CSAKKTGEGLGGYTF
clone_size: many; v_call: TRBV7-2; j_call: TRBJ2-7; d_call: .; cdr3_nt: TGTGCCAGCAGCTTAGCGGCAAGCTACGAGCAGTACTTC; cdr3_aa: CASSLAASYEQYF
clone_size: .; v_call: TRBV7-8; j_call: TRBJ2-7; d_call: .; cdr3_nt: TGTGCCAGCAGCTTGGACAGCCACTACGAGCAGTACTTC; cdr3_aa: CASSLDSHYEQYF
clone_size: .; v_call: TRBV12-3/TRBV12-4; j_call: TRBJ1-1; d_call: .; cdr3_nt: TGTGCCAGCAGCAACATGAACACTGAAGCTTTCTTT; cdr3_aa: CASSNMNTEAFF
clone_size: few; v_call: TRBV7-6; j_call: TRBJ2-1; d_call: .; cdr3_nt: TGTGCCAGCAGCTTATACGTCCGCGAGGCGAATGAGCAGTTCTTC; cdr3_aa: CASSLYVREANEQFF
clone_size: few; v_call: TRBV28; j_call: TRBJ2-2; d_call: .; cdr3_nt: TGTGCCAGCAGCGGCAGGGCCCTCACCGGGGAGCTGTTTTTT; cdr3_aa: CASSGRALTGELFF
clone_size: .; v_call: TRBV6-2/TRBV6-3; j_call: TRBJ2-5; d_call: .; cdr3_nt: TGTGCCAGCAGCCAGACAGAGCAAGAGACCCAGTACTTC; cdr3_aa: CASSQTEQETQYF
clone_size: many; v_call: TRBV5-4; j_call: TRBJ2-7; d_call: .; cdr3_nt: TGTGCCAGCAGCTTATCCCAGGGATCCTACGAGCAGTACTTC; cdr3_aa: CASSLSQGSYEQYF
clone_size: many; v_call: TRBV7-8; j_call: TRBJ1-6; d_call: TRBD1; cdr3_nt: TGTGCCAGCAGCTCCTCAGGGGGGAACCTAGGCTCCTATAATTCACCCCTCCACTTT; cdr3_aa: CASSSSGGNLGSYNSPLHF
clone_size: .; v_call: TRBV28; j_call: TRBJ2-1; d_call: .; cdr3_nt: TGTGCCAGCACCTTCCAGGGGATCTACAATGAGCAGTTCTTC; cdr3_aa: CASTFQGIYNEQFF
clone_size: many; v_call: TRBV7-6; j_call: TRBJ2-7; d_call: TRBD1; cdr3_nt: TGTGCCAGCAGCTCAAAGGACAGGGGCGTCTACGAGCAGTACTTC; cdr3_aa: CASSSKDRGVYEQYF
clone_size: few; v_call: TRBV24-1; j_call: TRBJ2-1; d_call: .; cdr3_nt: TGTGCCACCAGCGGGTCGGGGGATCACAATGAGCAGTTCTTC; cdr3_aa: CATSGSGDHNEQFF
clone_size: few; v_call: TRBV12-3/TRBV12-4; j_call: TRBJ2-1; d_call: TRBD2; cdr3_nt: TGTGCCAGCAGTTCCCTAGCGGGGGGGTACAATGAGCAGTTCTTC; cdr3_aa: CASSSLAGGYNEQFF
clone_size: .; v_call: TRBV7-9; j_call: TRBJ2-1; d_call: .; cdr3_nt: TGTGCCAGCAGCTTAGTAAGTAGCGGTCACAATGAGCAGTTCTTC; cdr3_aa: CASSLVSSGHNEQFF
clone_size: .; v_call: TRBV11-2; j_call: TRBJ2-1; d_call: TRBD2; cdr3_nt: TGTGCCAGCAGCTACAGCGGGGGCCCCTCCTACAATGAGCAGTTCTTC; cdr3_aa: CASSYSGGPSYNEQFF
clone_size: .; v_call: TRBV6-5; j_call: TRBJ1-1; d_call: .; cdr3_nt: TGTGCCAGCAGTTACTCGGACAGTAGCACTGAAGCTTTCTTT; cdr3_aa: CASSYSDSSTEAFF
clone_size: .; v_call: TRBV7-6; j_call: TRBJ1-2; d_call: .; cdr3_nt: TGTGCCAGCAGCTTTTTACCCACAACCTATGGCTACACCTTC; cdr3_aa: CASSFLPTTYGYTF
clone_size: .; v_call: TRBV10-3; j_call: TRBJ2-3; d_call: TRBD1; cdr3_nt: TGTGCCATCAGCAAGACCGGGACAGGGGGCGCGGAGGAGGATACGCAGTATTTT; cdr3_aa: CAISKTGTGGAEEDTQYF
clone_size: few; v_call: TRBV15; j_call: TRBJ2-1; d_call: .; cdr3_nt: TGTGCCACCAGCGGCGCCTCGGACGGTAGCTCCTACAATGAGCAGTTCTTC; cdr3_aa: CATSGASDGSSYNEQFF
clone_size: few; v_call: TRBV5-4; j_call: TRBJ2-3; d_call: TRBD2; cdr3_nt: TGTGCCAGCAGCTTGGGTGTCAGGCGGGGGGGCCTAGATACGCAGTATTTT; cdr3_aa: CASSLGVRRGGLDTQYF
clone_size: .; v_call: TRBV28; j_call: TRBJ1-5; d_call: TRBD1; cdr3_nt: TGTGCCAGCAGTTCCAGGACAGGGTCGGGATATCAGCCCCAGCATTTT; cdr3_aa: CASSSRTGSGYQPQHF
clone_size: few; v_call: TRBV12-3/TRBV12-4; j_call: TRBJ2-3; d_call: .; cdr3_nt: TGTGTCAGCAGTCAAAGGGACACCACAGATACGCAGTATTTT; cdr3_aa: CVSSQRDTTDTQYF
clone_size: many; v_call: TRBV7-8; j_call: TRBJ1-1; d_call: .; cdr3_nt: TGTGCCAGCAGCACGAGTGGGGGGACTGAAGCTTTCTTT; cdr3_aa: CASSTSGGTEAFF
clone_size: many; v_call: TRBV7-2; j_call: TRBJ2-1; d_call: .; cdr3_nt: TGTGCCAGCAGCCTTTCGGGTGCCTCCTACAATGAGCAGTTCTTC; cdr3_aa: CASSLSGASYNEQFF
clone_size: many; v_call: TRBV2; j_call: TRBJ1-4; d_call: TRBD1; cdr3_nt: TGTGCCAGCAGGGACAGGGGGCGGACTAATGAAAAACTGTTTTTT; cdr3_aa: CASRDRGRTNEKLFF
clone_size: .; v_call: TRBV24-1; j_call: TRBJ2-2; d_call: TRBD2; cdr3_nt: TGTGCCACCAGTGATTTGGCTAGCGGGCGCACCGGGGAGCTGTTTTTT; cdr3_aa: CATSDLASGRTGELFF
clone_size: many; v_call: TRBV7-9; j_call: TRBJ1-3; d_call: .; cdr3_nt: TGTGCCAGCAGCAGTGGGACTGCCTCTGGAAACACCATATATTTT; cdr3_aa: CASSSGTASGNTIYF